One T cell receptor (beta chain) is described in this entry. Its specificity is unknown. Trimming cost V 5 bases and J 5 bases, with 10 bases left between them. Germline CDR1 SGHTA, CDR2 FQGNSA. The CDR3 spans 13 residues. This specimen belongs to a study of molecular identifiers for immune sequencing clone quantification. TCRdb used MiXCR to reprocess the PCR reads, holding one entry per CDR3 protein. Found here are around 300,000 distinct CDR3 sequences, 24% of them singletons; the top ten hold about 0.74%. Overall study findings and caveats: Effector cells had over 97% of their molecules in clones above 20 RNA copies, while naive cells had under 1%.

V and J are TRBV7-2 and TRBJ2-1; D is ambiguous. This sequence originates from a human donor in good health. Some libraries in this study had Jurkat cell RNA spiked in. The sequenced material came from naive CD8+ T cells from blood, with Jurkat cell RNA spiked in. Subset defined: FACS-sorted CD8+CD4-CCR7+CD45RA+ naive T cells. The CDR3 protein is CASSATGHNEQFF. The CDR3 nucleotides read TGTGCCAGCAGCGCCACGGGCCACAATGAGCAGTTCTTC.